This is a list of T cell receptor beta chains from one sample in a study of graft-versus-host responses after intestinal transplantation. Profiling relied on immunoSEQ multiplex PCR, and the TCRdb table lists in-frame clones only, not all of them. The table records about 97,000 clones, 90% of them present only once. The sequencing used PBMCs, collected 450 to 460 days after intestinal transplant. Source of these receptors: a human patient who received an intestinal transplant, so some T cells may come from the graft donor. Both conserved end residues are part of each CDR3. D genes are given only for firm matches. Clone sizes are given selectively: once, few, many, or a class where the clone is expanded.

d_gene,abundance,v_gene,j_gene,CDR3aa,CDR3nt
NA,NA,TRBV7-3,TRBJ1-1,CASSLTERTEAFF,TGTGCCAGCAGCTTAACGGAGCGGACTGAAGCTTTCTTT
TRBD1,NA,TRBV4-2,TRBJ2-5,CASSRGQGETQYF,TGTGCCAGCAGCCGGGGACAGGGGGAGACCCAGTACTTC
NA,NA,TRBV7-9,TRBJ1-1,CASSSVGGTEAFF,TGTGCCAGCAGCTCCGTCGGGGGCACTGAAGCTTTCTTT
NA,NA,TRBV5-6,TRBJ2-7,CASSPGGSLYEQYF,TGTGCCAGCAGCCCGGGGGGCAGCCTCTACGAGCAGTACTTC
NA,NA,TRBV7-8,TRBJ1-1,CASTFEGENTEAFF,TGTGCCAGCACATTCGAGGGGGAGAACACTGAAGCTTTCTTT
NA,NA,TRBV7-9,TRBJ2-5,CASSLVSLKETQYF,TGTGCCAGCAGCTTAGTTTCACTCAAAGAGACCCAGTACTTC
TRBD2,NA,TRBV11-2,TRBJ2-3,CASSPSFGGATDTQYF,TGTGCCAGCAGCCCGAGCTTCGGGGGGGCCACAGATACGCAGTATTTT
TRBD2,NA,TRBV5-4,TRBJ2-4,CASSFGGVRAKNIQYF,TGTGCCAGCAGCTTCGGGGGGGTCAGGGCCAAAAACATTCAGTACTTC
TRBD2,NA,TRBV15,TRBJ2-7,CATSRTSGGPYEQYF,TGTGCCACCAGCAGGACTAGCGGGGGGCCCTACGAGCAGTACTTC
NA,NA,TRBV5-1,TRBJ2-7,CASSLLGYEQYF,TGCGCCAGCAGCCTACTCGGCTACGAGCAGTACTTC
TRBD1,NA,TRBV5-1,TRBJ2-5,CASSIATGWEETQYF,TGCGCCAGCAGCATAGCGACAGGGTGGGAAGAGACCCAGTACTTC
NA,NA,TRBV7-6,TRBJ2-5,CASSPIWRGWGTQYF,TGTGCCAGCAGCCCCATTTGGCGGGGCTGGGGGACCCAGTACTTC
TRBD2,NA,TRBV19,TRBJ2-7,CASSTRTSGGWYEQYF,TGTGCCAGTAGTACCCGGACTAGCGGGGGGTGGTACGAGCAGTACTTC
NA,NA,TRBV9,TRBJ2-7,CASSVGSGGHWEQYF,TGTGCCAGCAGCGTAGGATCGGGGGGCCATTGGGAGCAGTACTTC
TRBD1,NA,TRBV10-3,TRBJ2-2,CAIKSTGGANTGELFF,TGTGCCATTAAAAGTACAGGGGGCGCGAACACCGGGGAGCTGTTTTTT
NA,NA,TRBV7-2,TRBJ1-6,CASTGVFNSPLHF,TGTGCCAGCACCGGGGTTTTCAATTCACCCCTCCACTTT
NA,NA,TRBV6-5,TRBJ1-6,CASTDDNSPLHF,TGTGCCAGCACCGACGATAATTCACCCCTCCACTTT
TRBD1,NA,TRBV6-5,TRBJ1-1,CASSYGTGRTEAFF,TGTGCCAGCAGTTATGGGACAGGGAGGACTGAAGCTTTCTTT
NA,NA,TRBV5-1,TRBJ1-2,CASSPGTWIYYGYTF,TGCGCCAGCAGTCCAGGGACTTGGATCTACTATGGCTACACCTTC
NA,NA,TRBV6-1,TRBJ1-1,CASSLRDYTEAFF,TGTGCCAGCAGTCTCAGGGATTACACTGAAGCTTTCTTT
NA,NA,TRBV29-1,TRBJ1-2,CSVETPTSYTF,TGCAGCGTTGAAACCCCGACGAGCTACACCTTC
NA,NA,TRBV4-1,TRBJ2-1,CASSQEVVDEQFF,TGCGCCAGCAGCCAAGAGGTCGTCGATGAGCAGTTCTTC
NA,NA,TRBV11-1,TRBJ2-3,CASSLARGARDTQYF,TGTGCCAGCAGCTTAGCCCGGGGGGCTCGGGATACGCAGTATTTT
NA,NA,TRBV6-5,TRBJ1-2,CASSYSTRNYGYTF,TGTGCCAGCAGTTACTCGACCAGAAACTATGGCTACACCTTC
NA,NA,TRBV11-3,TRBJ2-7,CASSLEAGPSYEQYF,TGTGCCAGCAGCTTAGAAGCAGGTCCCTCCTACGAGCAGTACTTC
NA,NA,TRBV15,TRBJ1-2,CATSRGGGANYGYTF,TGTGCCACCAGCAGAGGCGGAGGGGCTAACTATGGCTACACCTTC
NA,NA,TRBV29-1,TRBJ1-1,CSAGSGARLRKNTEAFF,TGCAGCGCAGGATCAGGGGCGAGATTACGCAAAAACACTGAAGCTTTCTTT
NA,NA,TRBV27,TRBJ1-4,CASSPRTDPSAFNEKLFF,TGTGCCAGCAGCCCCCGGACAGACCCCTCCGCGTTTAATGAAAAACTGTTTTTT
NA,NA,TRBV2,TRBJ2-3,CASSGITELSTDTQYF,TGTGCCAGCAGTGGAATAACAGAGCTAAGCACAGATACGCAGTATTTT
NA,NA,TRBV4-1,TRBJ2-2,CASSQVTNTGELFF,TGCGCCAGCAGCCAAGTCACCAACACCGGGGAGCTGTTTTTT
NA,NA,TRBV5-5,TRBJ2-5,CASSLGTGRSLIQETQYF,TGTGCCAGCAGCTTGGGAACCGGACGGAGTCTCATCCAAGAGACCCAGTACTTC
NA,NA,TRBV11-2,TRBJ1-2,CASSLVIWGSEGYTF,TGTGCCAGCAGCTTAGTCATTTGGGGGTCTGAGGGCTACACCTTC
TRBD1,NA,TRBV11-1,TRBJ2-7,CASSPWTGQNLYEQYF,TGTGCCAGCAGCCCCTGGACAGGGCAGAACCTCTACGAGCAGTACTTC
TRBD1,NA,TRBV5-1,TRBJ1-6,CASSEKPGQGDQPLHF,TGCGCCAGCAGTGAAAAACCGGGACAGGGGGACCAACCCCTCCACTTT
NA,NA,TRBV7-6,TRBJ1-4,CASSPQDSEDEKLFF,TGTGCCAGCAGCCCCCAAGACTCCGAAGATGAAAAACTGTTTTTT
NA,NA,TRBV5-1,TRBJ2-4,CASSLDRTGRNIQYF,TGCGCCAGCAGCTTGGACAGGACTGGGAGAAACATTCAGTACTTC
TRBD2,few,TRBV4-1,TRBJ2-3,CASSQGLAVTDTQYF,TGCGCCAGCAGCCAAGGGCTAGCGGTCACAGATACGCAGTATTTT
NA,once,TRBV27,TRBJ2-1,CASSSPTGYHEQFF,TGTGCCAGCAGTTCCCCGACAGGTTACCATGAGCAGTTCTTC
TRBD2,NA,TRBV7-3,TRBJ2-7,CASSTSGGFSEQYF,TGTGCCAGCAGTACAAGCGGGGGGTTTAGCGAGCAGTACTTC
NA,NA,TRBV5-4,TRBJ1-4,CASSQAGFPEKLFF,TGTGCCAGCAGCCAGGCCGGGTTCCCTGAAAAACTGTTTTTT
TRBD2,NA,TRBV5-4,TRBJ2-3,CASSWTGLAGALNTQYF,TGTGCCAGCAGCTGGACCGGACTAGCGGGGGCTCTAAATACGCAGTATTTT
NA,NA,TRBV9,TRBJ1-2,CASSVLSGVDGYTF,TGTGCCAGCAGCGTATTGTCAGGGGTGGATGGCTACACCTTC
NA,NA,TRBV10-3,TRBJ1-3,CAISEGGGLGNTIYF,TGTGCCATCAGTGAAGGTGGGGGGCTAGGAAACACCATATATTTT
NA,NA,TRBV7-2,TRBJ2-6,CASASEGSISGANVLTF,TGTGCCAGCGCGTCTGAAGGGTCGATCTCTGGGGCCAACGTCCTGACTTTC
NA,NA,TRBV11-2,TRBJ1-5,CASSLGTGTGYNQPQHF,TGTGCCAGCAGCTTAGGAACCGGGACCGGGTACAATCAGCCCCAGCATTTT
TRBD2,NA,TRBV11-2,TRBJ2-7,CASSISGAMQYF,TGTGCCAGCAGCATCAGCGGGGCGATGCAGTACTTC
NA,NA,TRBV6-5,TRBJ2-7,CASSYRSDSYEQYF,TGTGCCAGCAGTTATAGGTCGGACTCCTACGAGCAGTACTTC
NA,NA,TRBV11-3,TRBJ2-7,CASSLRGFSEQYF,TGTGCCAGCAGCTTAAGGGGCTTCTCCGAGCAGTACTTC
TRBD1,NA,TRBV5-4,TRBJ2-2,CASSAGQGSYANTGELFF,TGTGCCAGCAGCGCGGGACAGGGATCCTACGCGAACACCGGGGAGCTGTTTTTT
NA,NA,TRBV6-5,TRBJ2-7,CASSYSKGSYEQYF,TGTGCCAGCAGTTACTCAAAGGGCTCCTACGAGCAGTACTTC
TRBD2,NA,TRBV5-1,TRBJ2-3,CASSLSSGGAPGTDTQYF,TGCGCCAGCAGCCTTTCTAGCGGGGGGGCCCCTGGGACAGATACGCAGTATTTT